A selection of T cell receptor beta chains follows, all from one sample in a study of shared clonotypes between healthy human individuals. Measured with immunoSEQ multiplex PCR; TCRdb has only the in-frame clones, and not every one. The table has about 680,000 clones, roughly nine tenths seen once. Sequencing was carried out using naive CD8+ T cells sorted from blood. These receptors came from a man between 25 and 39 years old in good health. CDR3s include the opening cysteine and the closing phenylalanine or tryptophan. Fields, in order: clone size, V gene, J gene, D gene, CDR3 protein, CDR3 DNA. D genes are given only for firm matches. Where a row states a size, it is once, few, many or the class of an expanded clone; other rows omit it.

>NA|TRBV15|TRBJ1-4|NA
CATSRERTSNEKLFF
TGTGCCACCAGCAGAGAGAGGACGTCTAATGAAAAACTGTTTTTT
>NA|TRBV11-2|TRBJ2-3|TRBD2
CASSQASTRTSGTDTQYF
TGTGCCAGCAGTCAAGCGTCGACCCGGACTAGCGGAACAGATACGCAGTATTTT
>NA|TRBV5-1|TRBJ2-7|TRBD2
CASSWGLVGTGVYEQYF
TGCGCCAGCAGCTGGGGACTAGTGGGAACTGGGGTCTACGAGCAGTACTTC
>NA|TRBV7-2|TRBJ2-7|NA
CASSIRDTEVYEQYF
TGTGCCAGCAGCATCCGGGACACGGAGGTTTACGAGCAGTACTTC
>NA|TRBV27|TRBJ2-7|TRBD1
CASSFPRTGSYEQYF
TGTGCCAGCAGTTTTCCACGGACAGGGTCCTACGAGCAGTACTTC
>NA|TRBV9|TRBJ2-7|NA
CAGSVGRGAYEQYF
TGTGCCGGCAGCGTAGGGCGGGGCGCCTACGAGCAGTACTTC
>NA|TRBV6-5|TRBJ1-1|NA
CGSGDGINTEAFF
TGTGGTTCAGGGGACGGGATCAACACTGAAGCTTTCTTT
>NA|TRBV29-1|TRBJ2-2|TRBD2
CSGLGTSGDVNTGELFF
TGCAGCGGACTAGGGACTAGCGGGGATGTGAACACCGGGGAGCTGTTTTTT
>NA|TRBV27|TRBJ2-7|TRBD1
CASSFEQTGGDEQYF
TGTGCCAGCAGTTTCGAGCAGACAGGGGGGGACGAGCAGTACTTC
>NA|TRBV14|TRBJ2-7|NA
CASSPIMGNEQYF
TGTGCCAGCAGCCCCATAATGGGGAACGAGCAGTACTTC
>NA|TRBV19|TRBJ2-1|TRBD1
CASSETGGYLNEQFF
TGTGCCAGTAGTGAGACAGGGGGCTATTTAAATGAGCAGTTCTTC
>NA|TRBV15|TRBJ2-7|TRBD2
CATSRGPFTSGPYEQYF
TGTGCCACCAGCAGAGGCCCCTTTACTAGCGGCCCCTACGAGCAGTACTTC
>NA|TRBV27|TRBJ1-5|NA
CASSLFMSNQPQHF
TGTGCCAGCAGTTTATTCATGAGCAATCAGCCCCAGCATTTT
>NA|TRBV11-2|TRBJ1-4|TRBD1
CASSLVRRGQFGDEKLFF
TGTGCCAGCAGCTTAGTGCGCAGGGGGCAGTTTGGGGATGAAAAACTGTTTTTT
>NA|TRBV28|TRBJ2-1|NA
CASSLRDYNEQFF
TGTGCCAGCAGTTTAAGGGACTACAATGAGCAGTTCTTC
>NA|TRBV11-2|TRBJ1-3|TRBD1
CASSAERGHISGNTIYF
TGTGCCAGCAGCGCCGAGAGGGGGCACATCTCTGGAAACACCATATATTTT
>NA|TRBV11-2|TRBJ2-7|NA
CASSLGMSSSYEQYF
TGTGCCAGCAGCTTAGGAATGTCCTCTTCCTACGAGCAGTACTTC
>NA|TRBV27|TRBJ2-1|NA
CASSLIQGGHSYNEQFF
TGTGCCAGCAGTTTAATTCAAGGAGGGCACTCCTACAATGAGCAGTTCTTC
>few|TRBV27|TRBJ2-7|NA
CASKSPSGGSYEQYF
TGTGCCAGCAAAAGCCCAAGTGGTGGATCCTACGAGCAGTACTTC
>once|TRBV6-5|TRBJ1-2|NA
CASSYMDSNYGYTF
TGTGCCAGCAGTTACATGGACAGTAACTATGGCTACACCTTC
>NA|TRBV6-5|TRBJ1-1|NA
CASSYSAGERDTEAFF
TGTGCCAGCAGTTACTCCGCCGGGGAGAGGGACACTGAAGCTTTCTTT
>few|TRBV27|TRBJ2-7|TRBD1
CASSDRGYEQYF
TGTGCCAGCAGCGACAGGGGCTACGAGCAGTACTTC
>NA|TRBV27|TRBJ2-1|TRBD1
CASSLATGGDNEQFF
TGTGCCAGCAGTTTAGCGACAGGGGGAGACAATGAGCAGTTCTTC
>NA|TRBV28|TRBJ2-1|NA
CASSPLYNEQFF
TGTGCCAGCAGTCCCCTTTACAATGAGCAGTTCTTC
>NA|TRBV28|TRBJ1-3|NA
CASSLRPLRGHSGNTIYF
TGTGCCAGCAGTTTACGGCCCCTTCGAGGCCACTCTGGAAACACCATATATTTT
>NA|TRBV7-9|TRBJ1-2|NA
CAGSQDTRGYTF
TGTGCCGGAAGCCAGGATACAAGAGGCTACACCTTC
>once|TRBV6-5|TRBJ2-7|NA
CASSYYPPYEQYF
TGTGCCAGCAGTTACTACCCCCCCTACGAGCAGTACTTC
>NA|TRBV6-1|TRBJ2-7|NA
CASLRESSYEQYF
TGTGCCAGCCTACGGGAGAGCTCCTACGAGCAGTACTTC
>NA|TRBV29-1|TRBJ2-3|NA
CSVEGEGVGYTDTQYF
TGCAGCGTTGAGGGAGAAGGTGTAGGGTACACAGATACGCAGTATTTT
>once|TRBV5-6|TRBJ1-1|TRBD1
CASSLSPGTGGTRNTEAFF
TGTGCCAGCAGCTTGTCCCCCGGGACAGGGGGGACCCGGAACACTGAAGCTTTCTTT
>NA|TRBV4-1|TRBJ1-2|NA
CASRLPGAYGYTF
TGCGCCAGCAGACTCCCCGGGGCCTATGGCTACACCTTC
>NA|TRBV4-2|TRBJ1-4|NA
CASSQDAGGAHNEKLFF
TGTGCCAGCAGCCAAGACGCAGGTGGGGCTCATAATGAAAAACTGTTTTTT
>NA|TRBV20-1|TRBJ2-1|NA
CSARQDGEQFF
TGCAGTGCTCGACAGGACGGGGAGCAGTTCTTC
>NA|TRBV6-1|TRBJ2-1|NA
CASSERGRPLDEQFF
TGTGCCAGCAGTGAAAGGGGCCGGCCCCTCGATGAGCAGTTCTTC
>NA|TRBV28|TRBJ1-1|NA
CASSSDRMNTEAFF
TGTGCCAGCAGCAGTGACAGGATGAACACTGAAGCTTTCTTT
>NA|TRBV30|TRBJ2-7|TRBD2
CAWSVEAGAYEQYF
TGTGCCTGGAGTGTGGAAGCGGGAGCCTACGAGCAGTACTTC
>NA|TRBV19|TRBJ1-5|TRBD1
CASSIRGREVYSNQPQHF
TGTGCCAGTAGTATCAGGGGGCGCGAGGTGTATAGCAATCAGCCCCAGCATTTT
>NA|TRBV4-3|TRBJ2-1|NA
CASSPLGGQGEQFF
TGCGCCAGCAGCCCATTGGGGGGGCAGGGTGAGCAGTTCTTC
>NA|TRBV29-1|TRBJ2-5|NA
CSVSPVNQETQYF
TGCAGCGTGAGCCCAGTTAACCAAGAGACCCAGTACTTC
>once|TRBV4-2|TRBJ2-2|TRBD1
CASSLGPGQGGTGELFF
TGTGCCAGCAGCCTCGGACCGGGACAGGGGGGGACCGGGGAGCTGTTTTTT
>NA|TRBV13|TRBJ2-7|TRBD2
CASSAGGTSIDEQYF
TGTGCCAGCAGCGCTGGAGGGACTAGCATCGACGAGCAGTACTTC
>NA|TRBV5-6|TRBJ2-3|TRBD1
CASSPDRGLPFSTDTQYF
TGTGCCAGCAGCCCAGACAGGGGGTTGCCCTTTAGCACAGATACGCAGTATTTT
>NA|TRBV28|TRBJ1-1|NA
CASSPTRQVRGTEAFF
TGTGCCAGCAGTCCAACCAGACAGGTCCGGGGCACTGAAGCTTTCTTT
>NA|TRBV6-5|TRBJ2-1|NA
CASSYLGGNEQFF
TGTGCCAGCAGTTACTTGGGCGGAAATGAGCAGTTCTTC
>NA|TRBV19|TRBJ2-7|NA
CASSISVWDFEQYF
TGTGCCAGTAGTATTTCAGTCTGGGACTTCGAGCAGTACTTC
>NA|TRBV4-3|TRBJ2-1|NA
CASSQDSGSYNEQFF
TGCGCCAGCAGCCAAGATAGCGGCTCCTACAATGAGCAGTTCTTC
>NA|TRBV6-1|TRBJ1-2|NA
CASSDLGHYGYTF
TGTGCCAGCAGTGATCTGGGTCACTATGGCTACACCTTC
>NA|TRBV7-9|TRBJ2-5|TRBD1
CASSGGQGRQRETQYF
TGTGCCAGCAGCGGGGGACAGGGACGTCAGCGGGAGACCCAGTACTTC
>NA|TRBV29-1|TRBJ2-5|TRBD1
CSVERLGQGAETQYF
TGCAGCGTTGAAAGGCTGGGACAGGGCGCAGAGACCCAGTACTTC
>NA|TRBV21-1|TRBJ2-1|NA
CASSSPRRVGNRIDNEQFF
TGTGCCAGCAGCTCCCCCCGCAGGGTAGGGAACCGAATAGACAATGAGCAGTTCTTC
>NA|TRBV7-9|TRBJ2-7|NA
CASSSTRVSYEQYF
TGTGCCAGCAGCTCCACCAGGGTCTCCTACGAGCAGTACTTC
>once|TRBV4-1|TRBJ2-7|NA
CASSQAHTYEQYF
TGCGCCAGCAGCCAAGCTCATACCTACGAGCAGTACTTC
>NA|TRBV5-1|TRBJ2-2|NA
CASSPLIGTPNTGELFF
TGCGCCAGCAGCCCTCTGATCGGGACACCCAACACCGGGGAGCTGTTTTTT
>NA|TRBV5-1|TRBJ2-7|NA
CASSLGSSYEQYF
TGCGCCAGCAGCTTAGGGTCCTCCTACGAGCAGTACTTC
>NA|TRBV7-9|TRBJ1-3|TRBD1
CASSPTQTGAVGNTIYF
TGTGCCAGCAGCCCAACCCAAACAGGGGCGGTCGGAAACACCATATATTTT
>NA|TRBV5-6|TRBJ2-7|TRBD2
CASSWTSGSLLYEQYF
TGTGCCAGCAGTTGGACTAGCGGGAGCCTCCTCTACGAGCAGTACTTC
>NA|TRBV6-6|TRBJ2-1|NA
CAAGMGDNEQFF
TGTGCCGCGGGTATGGGAGACAATGAGCAGTTCTTC
>NA|TRBV5-1|TRBJ2-7|TRBD1
CASTRDSAYEQYF
TGCGCCAGCACTCGGGACAGCGCCTACGAGCAGTACTTC
>NA|TRBV6-5|TRBJ2-1|NA
CASSYRQFNEQFF
TGTGCCAGCAGTTACCGGCAGTTCAATGAGCAGTTCTTC
>NA|TRBV27|TRBJ1-5|NA
CASSLAAGVQPQHF
TGTGCCAGCAGTTTAGCTGCAGGGGTTCAGCCCCAGCATTTT